This passage covers 32 T cell receptor beta chains from one sample sequenced in a study of cytomegalovirus exposure and HLA in healthy donors. This PCR relied on a set of 60 Vbeta primers and 13 Jbeta primers. The data were produced by immunoSEQ multiplex PCR, yet TCRdb's version contains in-frame clones alone and is incomplete. The table shows over 60,000 clones, with roughly four fifths occurring only once. The specimen sequenced was PBMCs. These receptors all come from a woman aged 30 to 39 in good health and CMV-seropositive.

The rearrangement uses TRBV27 and TRBJ2-3; D gene uncertain. The germline V and J ends were trimmed by 3 bases and 2 bases, with 9 bases remaining between them. Germline V gives CDR1 MNHEY, CDR2 SMNVEV (reference sequence). The CDR3 length is 14 residues. CDR3 loop: CASSFVGDTDTQYF. CDR3 nucleotide sequence: TGTGCCAGCAGTTTTGTGGGCGACACAGATACGCAGTATTTT.

In DNA, the CDR3 is TGTGCCTCCCGGGCGGGCCGACCCTCCTACGAGCAGTACTTC. This translates into CASRAGRPSYEQYF. This chain joins TRBV28 and TRBJ2-7; tentative D call: TRBD2 (5 bases). This CDR3 is built from 14 residues. Germline CDR1 and CDR2: MDHEN and SYDVKM. Between the trimmed V and J ends, which lost 11 bases and 0 bases, there was a span of 17 bases.

This rearrangement joins TRBV7-2 to TRBJ2-5, with D unclear. Germline lookup yields CDR1 SGHTA and CDR2 FQGNSA. The CDR3 extends over 12 amino acids. Between the trimmed V and J ends, which lost 5 bases and 5 bases, there was a span of 9 bases. CDR3 region: CASSAPGETQYF. As DNA, the CDR3 is TGTGCCAGCAGCGCCCCCGGGGAGACCCAGTACTTC.

V gene TRBV5-1 combines with J gene TRBJ1-2; TRBD1 agrees at 11 bases. J lost 4 bases, V lost 4 bases, and 3 bases had no gene match. The CDR3 loop spans 14 amino acids. The germline V gene encodes CDR1 SGHRS and CDR2 YFSETQ. As DNA, the CDR3 is TGCGCCAGCAGCCTCGGGACAGGGGGCTATGGCTACACCTTC. Translation: CASSLGTGGYGYTF.

In this sample, this clone turned up a few times. This chain joins TRBV15 and TRBJ2-1, with 8 bases matching TRBD1. Germline lookup yields CDR1 LNHNV and CDR2 YYDKDF (reference sequence). CDR3 length: 17 amino acids. V lost 2 bases to trimming and J lost 7 bases; unmatched junction nucleotides: 13. For the CDR3, the DNA is TGTGCCACCAGCAGAAACCCCAGACAGGGGAGAGGTAATGAGCAGTTCTTC. Amino acids: CATSRNPRQGRGNEQFF.

The rearrangement joins TRBV30 to TRBJ1-1; D not resolved. The germline CDR1 and CDR2 sequences are GTSNPN and SVGIG (reference sequence). This CDR3 has 13 amino acids. V lost 5 bases, J lost 4 bases, and 14 bases lay in between. The CDR3 here is CAWEVSRGTEAFF. The CDR3 DNA follows: TGTGCCTGGGAGGTCTCTAGAGGCACTGAAGCTTTCTTT.

The CDR3 is CAWSRDREYGYTF. CDR3 in DNA: TGTGCCTGGAGTCGGGACAGGGAATACGGCTACACCTTC. The V call is TRBV30, the J call TRBJ1-2; 9 bases fit TRBD1. CDR1 is GTSNPN, CDR2 SVGIG, per germline (reference sequence). This CDR3 has 13 residues. V shed 2 bases, J shed 8 bases, and the junction held 6 bases outside the gene matches. The whole variable domain, filled in from reference TRBV30 and TRBJ1-2, reads SQTIHQWPATLVQPVGSPLSLECTVEGTSNPNLYWYRQAAGRGLQLLFYSVGIGQISSEVPQNLSASRPQDRQFILSSKKLLLSDSGFYLCAWSRDREYGYTFGSGTRLTVV.

In nucleotides, the CDR3 is TGCGCCAGCAGCGACGGGAGGACGGACACCGGGGAGCTGTTTTTT. Protein: CASSDGRTDTGELFF. The J gene is TRBJ2-2, the V gene TRBV5-1; TRBD2 matches 7 bases. The J segment lost 3 bases and the V segment lost 4 bases, leaving 6 bases of the junction unmatched. The germline gives CDR1 SGHRS, CDR2 YFSETQ. The CDR3 runs 15 residues.

Worth noting for this clone: An end of the junction differs from the germline gene, which may be a read error. Additional DNA sequences in this sample encode the identical CDR3. The rearrangement uses TRBV6-6 and TRBJ2-2; tentatively, D is TRBD2 (5 bases). CDR1 MNHNY and CDR2 SVGAGI come from the germline V gene (reference sequence). The CDR3 extends over 13 amino acids. The CDR3 protein is CASLAQNTGELFF. The CDR3 DNA sequence: TGTGCCAGCCTAGCACAAAACACCGGAGAGCTGTTTTTT.

V usage is TRBV29-1 and J usage is TRBJ1-1; D might be TRBD1 (5 bases). The CDR3 spans 13 residues. Trimming cost V 4 bases and J 4 bases, with 13 bases left between them. Germline V gene lookup returns CDR1 SQVTM and CDR2 ANQGSEA. CDR3 sequence reads: CSVVGQDITEAFF. The CDR3 region has the DNA TGCAGCGTTGTAGGGCAGGACATCACTGAAGCTTTCTTT.

The chain is built from TRBV4-1 and TRBJ2-1; TRBD2 might be the D (5 bases). CDR3 size: 16 residues. Germline values: CDR1 MGHRA, CDR2 YSYEKL. Deletions cut 0 bases from V and 1 base from J, with 10 bases between. CDR3 sequence (DNA): TGCGCCAGCAGCCAAGACCTTGGACTGTCCTACAATGAGCAGTTCTTC. Its protein is CASSQDLGLSYNEQFF.

This sequence joins TRBV5-4 and TRBJ2-7, with 7 bases that match TRBD2. The CDR3 runs 15 residues. V dropped 2 bases and J dropped 3; count of bases not matched to a gene: 8. Germline V CDR1 and CDR2: SGHNT, YYREEE (reference sequence). Here the CDR3 DNA reads TGTGCCAGCAGCTTCGGGGGAGGGAAGATCTACGAGCAGTACTTC. This translates into CASSFGGGKIYEQYF. The variable domain in full, completed from reference TRBV5-4 and TRBJ2-7, reads ETGVTQSPTHLIKTRGQQVTLRCSSQSGHNTVSWYQQALGQGPQFIFQYYREEENGRGNFPPRFSGLQFPNYSSELNVNALELDDSALYLCASSFGGGKIYEQYFGPGTRLTVT.

In this sample, this clone is large (0.1 to 1%). The chain recombines TRBV18 with TRBJ1-1; TRBD1 aligns across 12 bases. Germline loops: CDR1 KGHSH, CDR2 LQKENI. The V and J ends lost 2 bases and 10 bases, in that order; junction bases with no gene match: 2. This CDR3 is 13 amino acids long. DNA for the CDR3: TGTGCCAGCTCACCAGTGGGACAGGGGGCAGCTTTCTTT. Encoded protein: CASSPVGQGAAFF. Supplemented by reference TRBV18 and TRBJ1-1, the full variable domain reads NAGVMQNPRHLVRRRGQEARLRCSPMKGHSHVYWYRQLPEEGLKFMVYLQKENIIDESGMPKERFSAEFPKEGPSILRIQQVVRGDSAAYFCASSPVGQGAAFFGQGTRLTVV.

The J gene is TRBJ2-7, the V gene TRBV6-6, with D unresolved. V gave up 7 bases and J gave up 3 bases, with 13 bases separating them. This CDR3 has 13 amino acids. The germline gives CDR1 MNHNY, CDR2 SVGAGI (reference sequence). This chain's CDR3 is CASNRSNRYEQYF. The CDR3 coding sequence is TGTGCCAGCAATCGGAGTAATCGCTACGAGCAGTACTTC.

This clone was observed a few times. The genes are TRBV30 and TRBJ2-7; no clear D. V lost 1 base and J 1 base, leaving 8 bases between the germline ends. This CDR3 spans 13 amino acids. The germline gives CDR1 GTSNPN, CDR2 SVGIG (reference sequence). Written as DNA, the CDR3 is TGTGCCTGGAGTGGATTAGATTCCTACGAGCAGTACTTC. As protein: CAWSGLDSYEQYF.

The rearrangement links TRBV5-4 to TRBJ2-7; TRBD2 matches at 12 bases. This CDR3 region has 16 residues. V shed 3 bases, J shed 1 base, and the junction held 5 bases outside the gene matches. Germline CDR1 is SGHNT and CDR2 is YYREEE (reference sequence). DNA for the CDR3: TGTGCCAGCAGCTCCAGACTAGCGGGAGAGTCCTACGAGCAGTACTTC. It encodes CASSSRLAGESYEQYF.

The gene calls are TRBV7-2 and TRBJ2-1, with 7 bases aligning to TRBD2. Germline CDR1 reads SGHTA; CDR2 reads FQGNSA. V was pared by 5 bases and J by 14 bases, with 12 bases of the junction left unmatched. The CDR3 totals 13 residues. The CDR3 loop reads CASSPRTRIPKFF. The CDR3 bases are TGTGCCAGCAGCCCAAGGACTAGAATACCCAAGTTCTTC.

The chain employs TRBV19 and TRBJ1-3; D gene uncertain. This CDR3 is built from 14 residues. CDR1 is LNHDA and CDR2 is SQIVND in the germline V gene (reference sequence). V lost 6 bases and J 0 bases, leaving 9 bases between the germline ends. CDR3 region: CASSNGFSGNTIYF. The CDR3 coding sequence is TGTGCCAGTAGCAACGGGTTCTCTGGAAACACCATATATTTT.

This clone qualifies as medium-sized. The chain couples TRBV9 to TRBJ1-3; 8 bases match TRBD1. The CDR3 has 18 amino acids. V lost 0 bases to trimming and J lost 0 bases; unmatched junction nucleotides: 8. In germline, CDR1 is SGDLS, CDR2 YYNGEE. The CDR3 here is CASSVAEDRAYSGNTIYF. CDR3 coding DNA: TGTGCCAGCAGCGTAGCTGAGGACAGGGCTTACTCTGGAAACACCATATATTTT.

This clone was counted a single time. The genes are TRBV19 and TRBJ2-3, with D possibly TRBD2 on 6 matching bases. Per germline, CDR1 LNHDA and CDR2 SQIVND (reference sequence). The CDR3 extends over 14 amino acids. V lost 7 bases and J 2 bases, leaving 13 bases between the germline ends. The CDR3 loop reads CASKVGGFTDTQYF. CDR3 DNA sequence: TGTGCCAGTAAGGTCGGGGGTTTCACAGATACGCAGTATTTT.

Regarding this clone: One end of the junction does not line up with germline, which may come from a read error. The J gene is TRBJ2-2, the V gene TRBV7-9; TRBD1 matches 9 bases. CDR1 and CDR2 from the germline V gene are SEHNR and FQNEAQ (reference sequence). The CDR3 is 16 residues long. The DNA for the CDR3 is TGTTCCAGCAGCCATGACAGGGGGAAGGGTACCGGGGAGCTGTTTTTT. This encodes CSSSHDRGKGTGELFF.

This chain uses TRBV5-1 with TRBJ1-3; unclear D gene. This CDR3 contains 14 residues. The ends were cut back, 4 bases at V and 2 bases at J, with 10 bases in the middle. The germline V gene has CDR1 SGHRS and CDR2 YFSETQ. The CDR3 region is CASSPGGAGNTIYF. The CDR3 coding sequence is TGCGCCAGCAGCCCTGGAGGAGCTGGAAACACCATATATTTT.

The genes are TRBV29-1 and TRBJ1-1; TRBD1 agrees at 7 bases. J was trimmed by 1 base and V by 6 bases; bases with no gene match: 5. CDR3 length: 13 residues. Germline V CDR1 and CDR2: SQVTM, ANQGSEA. The DNA for the CDR3 is TGCAGCGTGGTTAGGGGGCCGAACACTGAAGCTTTCTTT. Translated: CSVVRGPNTEAFF.

The chain has TRBV6-5 and TRBJ1-2; TRBD1 matches 9 bases. V shed 0 bases and J 6 bases; nucleotides not matched to a gene: 8. Per the germline V gene, CDR1 is MNHEY and CDR2 is SVGAGI. The CDR3 length is 16 residues. CDR3 loop: CASSYSIGGQGDGYTF. In nucleotides, the CDR3 is TGTGCCAGCAGTTACTCGATTGGGGGACAGGGTGATGGCTACACCTTC.

V is TRBV11-2 and J is TRBJ1-3, with D possibly TRBD1 on 5 matching bases. Deletions cut 5 bases from V and 3 bases from J, with 14 bases between. Germline values: CDR1 SGHAT, CDR2 FQNNGV. The CDR3 has 15 amino acids. As DNA, the CDR3 is TGTGCCAGCAGCGCCCAGACAGCGGGTGGAAACACCATATATTTT. It translates to CASSAQTAGGNTIYF.

This clone was observed a handful of times. The gene calls are TRBV2 and TRBJ2-4; the D gene is possibly TRBD1 (6 bases). V lost 6 bases and J lost 9, with 15 bases in between. The CDR3 spans 13 residues. Germline V gives CDR1 SNHLY, CDR2 FYNNEI. CDR3 DNA sequence: TGTGCCAGCAGCCTTGAGGGGGTTCGCATTCAGTACTTC. Protein product: CASSLEGVRIQYF. Complete variable domain (other parts from reference TRBV2 and TRBJ2-4): EPEVTQTPSHQVTQMGQEVILRCVPISNHLYFYWYRQILGQKVEFLVSFYNNEISEKSEIFDDQFSVERPDGSNFTLKIRSTKLEDSAMYFCASSLEGVRIQYFGAGTRLSVL.

The chain links TRBV18 to TRBJ1-1, with no clear D. The V gene lost 0 bases and the J gene lost 3 bases, with 5 bases spanning the gap. This CDR3 region has 13 residues. In germline, CDR1 is KGHSH, CDR2 LQKENI. The CDR3 spells CASSPPADTEAFF. The CDR3 nucleotides read TGTGCCAGCTCACCACCGGCCGACACTGAAGCTTTCTTT.

V gene TRBV6-1 combines with J gene TRBJ2-5; the D gene is possibly TRBD1 (6 bases). The germline CDR1 and CDR2 sequences are MNHNS and SASEGT. Trimming cost V 7 bases and J 5 bases, with 14 bases left between them. The CDR3 totals 13 residues. CDR3 coding DNA: TGTGCCAGCAATTTACAGGGACCGGAGACCCAGTACTTC. Protein product: CASNLQGPETQYF.

The chain is built from TRBV7-2 and TRBJ1-2, with unresolved D. The V end was cut by 1 base, the J end by 1 base, with 13 bases between. This CDR3 is built from 16 residues. Germline V CDR1 and CDR2: SGHTA, FQGNSA. The CDR3 protein is CASSLDLWENNYGYTF. The CDR3 DNA sequence: TGTGCCAGCAGCTTAGATTTGTGGGAGAATAACTATGGCTACACCTTC.

This clone has a single count. The V gene is TRBV2, the J gene TRBJ2-5; 11 nucleotides align to TRBD2. Germline trimming cut 8 bases from V and 5 bases from J; bases unmatched to any gene: 4. The CDR3 sequence is 13 residues long. Germline V CDR1 and CDR2: SNHLY, FYNNEI. This CDR3 reads CASRPSGRETQYF. CDR3 in DNA: TGTGCCAGCCGGCCTAGCGGGAGGGAGACCCAGTACTTC.

This rearrangement joins TRBV7-6 to TRBJ1-2, with unresolved D. Germline lookup yields CDR1 SGHVS and CDR2 FNYEAQ. V dropped 5 bases and J dropped 0 bases, with 13 bases sitting between them. The CDR3 totals 15 residues. The chain's CDR3 is CASSPRADSNYGYTF. The CDR3 nucleotides are TGTGCCAGCAGCCCAAGGGCGGACTCTAACTATGGCTACACCTTC.

The chain joins TRBV7-2 to TRBJ1-2, with 9 bases aligning to TRBD1. The CDR3 covers 15 residues. Germline V gene data show CDR1 as SGHTA and CDR2 as FQGNSA. After removal of 1 base from V and 1 base from J, the junction contained 1 base not matched to a gene. CDR3 sequence reads: CASSLETGGNYGYTF. CDR3 nucleotide sequence: TGTGCCAGCAGCTTAGAGACAGGGGGTAACTATGGCTACACCTTC.